Each of the 16 T cell receptor beta chains below was sequenced from the same sample in a study of graft-versus-host responses after intestinal transplantation. Generated by immunoSEQ multiplex PCR, the TCRdb table keeps only in-frame clones and is missing some. This table has almost 85,000 clones, around 91% appearing once. Antigens of these TCRs are unknown. The starting material was unstimulated CD4+ T cells sorted from spleen or lymph node cells, obtained before intestinal transplant. The receptors stem from a human donor who received an intestinal transplant.

The chain links TRBV7-8 to TRBJ2-7; D possibly corresponds to TRBD1 (6 bases). Per the germline V gene, CDR1 is SGHVS and CDR2 is FQNEAQ. The CDR3 is made up of 12 amino acids. V shed 5 bases and J shed 12 bases, with 17 bases lying between them. CDR3 DNA: TGTGCCAGCAGCGTTCAACCAGGGGTCCGGTACTTC. Translating it yields CASSVQPGVRYF.

The V gene is TRBV9, the J gene TRBJ1-1; D is uncertain. This CDR3 comprises 15 residues. The V end was cut by 0 bases, the J end by 1 base, with 10 bases between. Germline V lookup: CDR1 SGDLS, CDR2 YYNGEE. The CDR3, as DNA: TGTGCCAGCAGCGTAGATCCGGGGTCGAACACTGAAGCTTTCTTT. Protein sequence: CASSVDPGSNTEAFF.

This chain uses TRBV30 with TRBJ1-4; the match to TRBD1 covers 8 bases. Germline V gene sequence: CDR1 GTSNPN, CDR2 SVGIG (reference sequence). The CDR3 runs to 16 residues. Trimming removed 1 base from V and 7 bases from J; junction bases left unmatched: 11. CDR3 coding DNA: TGTGCCTGGAGTGCCCCCCTTCAGGGGGCCGGTGAAAAACTGTTTTTT. Amino acids: CAWSAPLQGAGEKLFF. Variable domain in full (rest from reference TRBV30 and TRBJ1-4): SQTIHQWPATLVQPVGSPLSLECTVEGTSNPNLYWYRQAAGRGLQLLFYSVGIGQISSEVPQNLSASRPQDRQFILSSKKLLLSDSGFYLCAWSAPLQGAGEKLFFGSGTQLSVL.

The gene calls are TRBV4-3 and TRBJ2-5, with TRBD2 matching 11 bases. CDR3 length: 16 residues. Germline V gene lookup returns CDR1 LGHNA and CDR2 YSLEER. With V trimmed by 4 bases and J by 5 bases, 9 bases remained unmatched. CDR3 nucleotides: TGCGCCAGCAGCCGATCCCGGACTAGCGGGTTGGAGACCCAGTACTTC. Its translation: CASSRSRTSGLETQYF.

The rearrangement links TRBV6-7 to TRBJ2-3; 12 nucleotides match TRBD2. TRBV6-7 is noted as an ORF with a role that remains uncertain. Trimming removed 5 bases from V and 1 base from J; junction bases left unmatched: 4. This CDR3 has 16 residues. The CDR3 sequence is CASSGRLAGGTDTQYF. The CDR3 DNA reads TGTGCCAGCAGTGGTCGACTAGCGGGGGGCACAGATACGCAGTATTTT.

The rearrangement joins TRBV7-2 to TRBJ1-2; no reliable D call. Germline loops: CDR1 SGHTA, CDR2 FQGNSA. The CDR3 is 13 residues long. V lost 7 bases and J lost 8, with 17 bases in between. The CDR3 DNA follows: TGTGCCAGCATCCTATCGGGTTCGCAGGGCTACACCTTC. This sequence encodes CASILSGSQGYTF.

Here the CDR3 DNA reads TGCGCCAGCAGCCACGCGGGACTAGCGGGGGGTGCTGCAGTGTATACGCAGTATTTT. Translation gives CASSHAGLAGGAAVYTQYF. The rearrangement uses TRBV4-3 and TRBJ2-3, with 15 bases matching TRBD2. This CDR3 spans 19 amino acids. V trimming: 3 bases; J trimming: 7 bases; junction bases outside the gene matches: 14. Germline CDR1 LGHNA, CDR2 YSLEER.

The J gene is TRBJ2-3, the V gene TRBV11-2; TRBD1 is a possible D gene (5 bases). V was clipped by 7 bases and J by 0 bases, with 14 bases between them. Germline V gives CDR1 SGHAT, CDR2 FQNNGV. CDR3 length: 15 amino acids. CDR3 residues: CASTPLRGSTDTQYF. The CDR3 DNA follows: TGTGCCAGCACCCCGTTAAGGGGAAGCACAGATACGCAGTATTTT.

J is TRBJ2-5 and V is TRBV7-6, with a tentative D call TRBD1 (6 bases). The assigned J gene may be wrong: the sequence end matches TRBJ2-7 better. The CDR3 consists of 15 residues. The germline gives CDR1 SGHVS, CDR2 FNYEAQ. The CDR3 loop is CASSLVQQGDYEQYF. CDR3 coding DNA: TGTGCCAGCAGCTTAGTCCAACAGGGTGACTACGAGCAGTACTTC.

The V gene is TRBV10-3, the J gene TRBJ2-3, with 7 bases identical to TRBD2. The V segment lost 7 bases and the J segment 0 bases; nucleotides outside the gene matches: 7. The CDR3 totals 15 residues. CDR1 and CDR2 from the germline V gene are ENHRY and SYGVKD. In DNA, the CDR3 is TGTGCCATCACGGCCTCGGGACTAAGCACAGATACGCAGTATTTT. Amino acids: CAITASGLSTDTQYF.

The chain's CDR3 is CASSYLGGDTQYF. The CDR3 DNA follows: TGTGCCAGCAGCTACCTAGGGGGCGATACGCAGTATTTT. V and J are TRBV7-2 and TRBJ2-3, with 7 bases lining up with TRBD1. Unmatched junction bases numbered 4, after V lost 4 bases and J lost 6 bases. Germline CDR1 is SGHTA and CDR2 is FQGNSA. The CDR3 covers 13 residues. Using reference TRBV7-2 and TRBJ2-3 for the parts outside the CDR3, the full variable domain is GAGVSQSPSNKVTEKGKDVELRCDPISGHTALYWYRQSLGQGLEFLIYFQGNSAPDKSGLPSDRFSAERTGGSVSTLTIQRTQQEDSAVYLCASSYLGGDTQYFGPGTRLTVL.

This chain joins TRBV18 and TRBJ2-3; TRBD2 might be the D (6 bases). V was trimmed by 1 base and J by 1 base, leaving 9 bases between them. The germline V gene has CDR1 KGHSH and CDR2 LQKENI. The CDR3 runs to 15 residues. CDR3 nucleotide sequence: TGTGCCAGCTCACCACTCGGGGGTCGCACAGATACGCAGTATTTT. Translated: CASSPLGGRTDTQYF.

The CDR3 DNA reads as TGTGCCAGCAGTTACAGGGGTAACACTGAAGCTTTCTTT. Its protein product is CASSYRGNTEAFF. This chain joins TRBV6-5 and TRBJ1-1, with D perhaps TRBD1 (5 bases). The germline V gene has CDR1 MNHEY and CDR2 SVGAGI. The V end was cut by 2 bases, the J end by 2 bases, with 6 bases between. The CDR3 is 13 amino acids.

On this clone: This specimen includes other DNA sequences encoding the same CDR3. The V and J genes are TRBV19 and TRBJ1-5; 9 nucleotides align to TRBD1. Per germline, CDR1 LNHDA and CDR2 SQIVND (reference sequence). The CDR3 has 16 residues. The V and J ends lost 6 bases and 1 base, in that order; junction bases with no gene match: 7. The chain's CDR3 is CASRGGQGISNQPQHF. In DNA, the CDR3 is TGTGCCAGTAGGGGAGGACAGGGGATAAGCAATCAGCCCCAGCATTTT.

The chain employs TRBV29-1 and TRBJ1-2; 7 nucleotides align to TRBD1. Per the germline V gene, CDR1 is SQVTM and CDR2 is ANQGSEA. The ends lost 4 bases at V and 6 bases at J; junction bases unmatched: 11. The CDR3 is 14 residues long. The chain's CDR3 is CSVAQDRPWNGYTF. CDR3 nucleotides: TGCAGCGTTGCTCAGGACAGGCCATGGAATGGCTACACCTTC.

The rearrangement uses TRBV19 and TRBJ1-6; TRBD1 aligns across 9 bases. The CDR3 consists of 15 residues. V was pared by 5 bases and J by 7 bases, with 6 bases of the junction left unmatched. CDR1 and CDR2 (germline): LNHDA, SQIVND (reference sequence). The CDR3 protein is CASSPWDRVNSPLHF. The CDR3 DNA sequence: TGTGCCAGTAGTCCATGGGACAGGGTAAATTCACCCCTCCACTTT.